This T cell receptor beta chain was profiled in a study of shared clonotypes between healthy human individuals (TCRdb year 2020). Background on the whole study: A couple of women and three men aged 18 to 49 years were included in the cohort. For each donor, three plates each were used for CD4 naive and CD4 memory, two plates were used for CD8 naive, and one plate was used for CD8 memory. To estimate repertoire size and how much clonotype sharing occurs between individuals, the study deeply sequenced the blood TCR repertoires of roughly 5 healthy adults. To increase sequencing depth and limit assay-specific biases, TCR repertoire library preparation and sequencing were carried out by different laboratories using diverse techniques. Each donor's leukapheresis produced roughly between roughly 0.94 and 9.5 billion PBMCs. Study-wide conclusions, independent of this receptor: Estimated clonotype richness was generally larger for naive than for memory subsets. Across a handful of donors, around 5% of naive CD4, roughly 3.5% of naive CD8, 2% to 2.5% of memory CD4, and 0.4% of memory CD8 clonotypes were shared. Sampling was restricted to blood, and TCR repertoires in tissue are likely to differ from TCR repertoires in blood. Because the study included a small number of donors, the genetic and exposure-history diversity represented was limited. Based on pairwise subsampling, the degree of clonotype sharing among donors was expected to be affected by sequencing depth. Incomplete sequencing was indicated by rarefaction of sorted-subset datasets, despite the large sequencing depth. Compared with non-shared clonotypes, clonotypes shared by all four sorted-subset donors had higher generation probabilities.

This clone was seen a single time. Its specific antigen is unknown. The input lacks base qualities; no much larger clone sits a single base away. The CDR3 covers 18 residues, taking in both the cysteine and the phenylalanine. The read is trimmed to its CDR3 DNA, 54 bases read in frame from base 1. Healthy HIV-negative adults with no recently reported acute infections or vaccinations were included as donors. Every donor was a Caucasian adult residing in Nashville, Tennessee, USA. CD4+ T cells were enriched by magnetic negative selection; naive cells were then positively selected on CD45RA, and the negative fraction formed the memory subset. Blood was collected by leukapheresis, and PBMCs were isolated by Ficoll-Histopaque density gradient centrifugation and then cryopreserved in liquid nitrogen vapor phase. Analytical flow cytometry was used to check the purity and quantity of every magnetically sorted T cell population. Genomic DNA was isolated from every sorted fraction and measured by UV absorbance on a Nanodrop 2000c.

Using the deep immunoSEQ assay, multiplex PCR amplified TCR CDR3 regions from genomic DNA. For each cell subset, the extracted genomic DNA was distributed evenly across all wells of several immunoSEQ 96-well plates, and each plate served as one replicate. Each replicate PCR for sorted subsets received roughly 0.2 ug genomic DNA, equal to 30,000 or so T cell genomes. The purified libraries were quantified using a Qubit 3.0 fluorometer, sized with a Bioanalyzer 2100, and then quantified again using the KAPA Library Quantification kit. A separate single-read 150-cycle Illumina NextSeq 550 flow cell was used to sequence each immunoSEQ 96-well plate. On the study's bioinformatics: Because only junctional sequences without quality scores were contained in the immunoSEQ output, filtering matching that applied to full-length reads could not be performed. To assign V/J genes and CDR3, sequences were annotated using PyIR, a Python wrapper for IgBLAST v1.9, with IMGT germline references. Any read was removed if the V/J assignment was weak (E-value above 1e-6), the CDR3 was missing, or the read contained stop codons, out-of-frame junctions, or ambiguous translated residues. V3J clonotypes were defined as sequences sharing the same inferred V gene, J gene, and CDR3 amino acid sequence. The percentage overlap between two repertoires was calculated by dividing the number of shared unique clonotypes by the size of the smaller repertoire. Richness of each repertoire was evaluated using RTK rarefaction, the Chao1 estimator, and Recon v2.1 estimates of unobserved clonotypes. Generation probabilities for all TCRbeta clonotypes obtained by the gDNA method from a few donors were computed using OLGA. TCRdb took over this immuneACCESS table, retaining in-frame rearrangements with V and J assigned. Such tables are incomplete; in checked studies, under half of the missing clones stem from an unresolved V gene, and the remainder is unexplained. D and trimming come from the DNA, and the V and J calls and clone size come from that table. Present in this sample are millions of clones, more than 80% of which were seen just once. In total, the top ten clones hold around 0.14% of the sample.

Sequenced input: naive CD4+ T cells sorted from blood. Explained via the paper, the cell subset or site label denotes: CD45RA+ positively selected. The chain employs TRBV1 and TRBJ2-1; TRBD2 is the table's D call and was not checked against the DNA. TRBV1 is assigned pseudogene status. This clonotype was sampled from a man aged 18 to 30 in good health. The CDR3 region has the sequence CTSSQVRGSSGRFTEQFF. The nucleotide sequence is TGCACCAGCAGCCAAGTCAGGGGATCTAGCGGGAGATTTACTGAGCAGTTCTTC.